Each of the 31 T cell receptor beta chains below was sequenced from the same sample in a study of T cells in Graves' hyperthyroidism and ophthalmopathy. TCR beta CDR3 sequences were amplified from RNA transcripts. HTBI primers were used for first-round RT-PCR of the TCR CDR3. TCRdb re-called the multiplex PCR reads through MiXCR, storing one row per CDR3 protein. The sample has under 700,000 distinct CDR3 sequences; roughly 17% are singletons. The specimen was blood. These receptors all stem from a woman between 18 and 29 years old with Graves' hyperthyroidism.

This clonotype was picked up many times. This chain connects TRBV11-2 to TRBJ1-1; the D gene is possibly TRBD1 (6 bases). The CDR3 length is 14 residues. Per germline, CDR1 SGHAT and CDR2 FQNNGV. Trimming left V 7 bases short and J 0 bases short, with 12 bases between. The CDR3 bases are TGTGCCAGCACCCACAGGGCCCTGAACACTGAAGCTTTCTTT. Protein product: CASTHRALNTEAFF.

This chain uses TRBV4-2 with TRBJ1-2, with a tentative D call TRBD1 (5 bases). Germline V gene data show CDR1 as LGHNA and CDR2 as YNFKEQ. The V end lost 6 bases, the J end lost 1 base, and 12 bases lay between the germline ends. The CDR3 has 14 residues. The CDR3 DNA reads TGTGCCAGCAGGACCAGGGACCTTAACTATGGCTACACCTTC. Its protein is CASRTRDLNYGYTF.

There are many counts of this clonotype. The rearrangement joins TRBV20-1 to TRBJ2-2; 9 nucleotides match TRBD2. CDR1 is DFQATT, CDR2 SNEGSKA, per germline (reference sequence). Trimming removed 4 bases from V and 7 bases from J; junction bases left unmatched: 10. This CDR3 region has 15 residues. The CDR3: CSAMGLAGTGGELFF. CDR3 in DNA: TGCAGTGCTATGGGGCTAGCGGGAACCGGCGGGGAGCTGTTTTTT.

This clonotype was seen many times. The V and J genes are TRBV3-1 and TRBJ2-7; D remains unclear. CDR3 length equals 14 residues. Germline assignment: CDR1 LGHDT and CDR2 YNNKEL (reference sequence). V shed 4 bases and J shed 3 bases, with 13 bases lying between them. This chain's CDR3 is CASSPPMAIYEQYF. As DNA, the CDR3 is TGTGCCAGCAGCCCCCCGATGGCCATCTACGAGCAGTACTTC.

The chain combines TRBV6-1 with TRBJ2-1, with 14 bases that match TRBD2. With V trimmed by 2 bases and J by 8 bases, 5 bases remained unmatched. CDR1 MNHNS and CDR2 SASEGT come from the germline V gene. This CDR3 is 16 amino acids long. This CDR3 reads CASSERTSGRFDEQFF. CDR3 in DNA: TGTGCCAGCAGTGAAAGGACTAGCGGGAGGTTCGATGAGCAGTTCTTC.

This clonotype came up a few times. The V call is TRBV7-8, the J call TRBJ2-7, with D possibly TRBD1 on 6 matching bases. With 2 bases removed from V and 4 bases from J, the gap between germline ends came to 9 bases. The CDR3 has 13 residues. Germline V gene sequence: CDR1 SGHVS, CDR2 FQNEAQ. DNA for the CDR3: TGTGCCAGCAGCTTACAGGGGCAATACGAGCAGTACTTC. Amino acids: CASSLQGQYEQYF.

This clonotype was counted ten times or more. The chain employs TRBV30 and TRBJ2-6; no clear D gene. Germline CDR1 reads GTSNPN; CDR2 reads SVGIG (reference sequence). The CDR3 runs to 15 residues. V lost 0 bases and J 0 bases, leaving 6 bases between the germline ends. CDR3 in amino acids: CAWSVRSSGANVLTF. In nucleotides, the CDR3 is TGTGCCTGGAGTGTACGGAGCTCTGGGGCCAACGTCCTGACTTTC.

The table lists this clonotype with many counts. The chain combines TRBV12-5 with TRBJ1-5; tentative D call: TRBD1 (5 bases). Trimming stripped 8 bases from V and 1 base from J, with 12 bases between. Germline V gives CDR1 LGHNT, CDR2 FRNRAP. This CDR3 spans 14 amino acids. The CDR3 coding sequence is TGTGCTAGTTCCGGGGGTTACAGCAATCAGCCCCAGCATTTT. Amino acids: CASSGGYSNQPQHF.

V gene TRBV29-1 combines with J gene TRBJ2-2; 7 bases map to TRBD1. Germline loops: CDR1 SQVTM, CDR2 ANQGSEA. The V gene end was trimmed by 7 bases and the J gene end by 0 bases; junction bases not matched to a gene: 8. CDR3 length equals 15 residues. CDR3 sequence: CSAGRGTANTGELFF. The CDR3, as DNA: TGCAGCGCAGGACGAGGGACAGCGAACACCGGGGAGCTGTTTTTT.

The chain links TRBV5-6 to TRBJ2-5, with D perhaps matching TRBD2 (5 bases). CDR3 length: 15 amino acids. From germline, CDR1 is SGHDT and CDR2 YYEEEE. V shed 3 bases and J shed 4 bases, with 16 bases lying between them. The CDR3 region is CASSSSGSAGETQYF. The CDR3 DNA reads TGTGCCAGCAGCTCCTCGGGGAGTGCTGGAGAGACCCAGTACTTC.

This clonotype was seen at least ten times. For the CDR3, the DNA is TGTGCCAGCAGTTTGGGTCCCGGCGAGCAGTACTTC. This translates into CASSLGPGEQYF. The chain has TRBV27 and TRBJ2-7; no firm D call. V was trimmed by 3 bases and J by 6 bases, leaving 9 bases between them. CDR1 is MNHEY and CDR2 is SMNVEV in the germline V gene (reference sequence). CDR3 length: 12 amino acids.

This clonotype was observed at least ten times. This sequence joins TRBV10-3 and TRBJ2-5, with 7 nucleotides matching TRBD1. CDR1 ENHRY and CDR2 SYGVKD come from the germline V gene. With V trimmed by 3 bases and J by 1 base, 5 bases remained unmatched. This CDR3 is built from 15 residues. Here the CDR3 DNA reads TGTGCCATCAGTGACACCGGGACAGTCCAAGAGACCCAGTACTTC. Amino acid sequence: CAISDTGTVQETQYF.

This clonotype came up many times. This chain joins TRBV5-1 and TRBJ2-7, with TRBD1 matching 7 bases. Germline loops: CDR1 SGHRS, CDR2 YFSETQ. The CDR3 extends over 14 amino acids. V was clipped by 2 bases and J by 2 bases; unmatched bases: 4. CDR3 nucleotides: TGCGCCAGCAGCTTTCCGGGGACAGCCTACGAGCAGTACTTC. Its protein product is CASSFPGTAYEQYF.

The J gene is TRBJ2-2, the V gene TRBV27; maybe TRBD1 (5 bases). Germline V lookup: CDR1 MNHEY, CDR2 SMNVEV (reference sequence). V lost 4 bases and J lost 7, with 13 bases in between. CDR3 length: 14 residues. CDR3 protein: CASSYRGKGGELFF. For the CDR3, the DNA is TGTGCCAGCAGTTATAGGGGAAAGGGCGGGGAGCTGTTTTTT.

This clonotype was observed a handful of times. The chain uses TRBV30 and TRBJ1-5; D remains ambiguous. The CDR3 sequence is 13 residues long. Deletions cut 2 bases from V and 4 bases from J, with 9 bases between. The germline gives CDR1 GTSNPN, CDR2 SVGIG (reference sequence). The CDR3 is CAWSKQGNQPQHF. The DNA of the CDR3 is TGTGCCTGGAGTAAGCAAGGTAATCAGCCCCAGCATTTT.

This clonotype appeared a single time. This rearrangement joins TRBV4-3 to TRBJ2-1; the D call may be TRBD1 or TRBD2 (5 bases each). Germline V gene sequence: CDR1 LGHNA, CDR2 YSLEER. The V end lost 1 base, the J end lost 0 bases, and 13 bases lay between the germline ends. The CDR3 spans 17 residues. The CDR3 DNA is TGCGCCAGCAGCCAAGGGTCGGGGCAGAGCTCCTACAATGAGCAGTTCTTC. As protein: CASSQGSGQSSYNEQFF.

Turning to this clonotype: A read error may be the cause here, since a much bigger clone is one base away. The conserved phenylalanine or tryptophan is not found at the CDR3 terminus, so this likely reflects a read error. The V and J genes are TRBV20-1 and TRBJ2-2; D might be TRBD1 (6 bases). Germline CDR1 and CDR2: DFQATT and SNEGSKA (reference sequence). The V end lost 3 bases, the J end lost 5 bases, and 10 bases lay between the germline ends. The CDR3 has 13 residues. The CDR3 region is CSARRGWTGELFI. The CDR3 nucleotides read TGCAGTGCTAGGAGGGGGTGGACCGGGGAGCTGTTTATT.

The gene calls are TRBV10-3 and TRBJ2-5; TRBD2 agrees at 11 bases. There are 14 residues in the CDR3. The ends lost 10 bases at V and 1 base at J; junction bases unmatched: 5. Germline CDR1 ENHRY, CDR2 SYGVKD. CDR3 DNA sequence: TGTGCCACCTCTAGCGGGGGGCCCCAAGAGACCCAGTACTTC. Amino acids: CATSSGGPQETQYF.

This clonotype was counted ten times or more. The junction and the germline gene differ at one end; a read error may be behind it. The chain uses TRBV20-1 and TRBJ1-1; 7 bases match TRBD1. This CDR3 region has 13 residues. Germline assignment: CDR1 DFQATT and CDR2 SNEGSKA (reference sequence). The CDR3 sequence: CSAGDRVGTEAFF. CDR3 nucleotides: TGCAGTGCTGGAGACAGGGTTGGAACTGAAGCTTTCTTT.

This clonotype was seen at least ten times. This chain connects TRBV18 to TRBJ2-5; TRBD1 or TRBD2 may be the D gene (6 bases each). Per germline, CDR1 KGHSH and CDR2 LQKENI. V was trimmed by 2 bases and J by 3 bases, leaving 10 bases between them. The CDR3 totals 14 residues. The CDR3 sequence is CASSPWGAKETQYF. The CDR3 DNA reads as TGTGCCAGCTCACCATGGGGGGCCAAAGAGACCCAGTACTTC.

This clonotype was detected many times. A clone one base away is much larger, so this may be a read error. V gene TRBV6-1 combines with J gene TRBJ1-2; D is unresolved. V was cut by 7 bases and J by 4 bases, with 16 bases left in between. The CDR3 loop spans 14 amino acids. CDR1 is MNHNS, CDR2 SASEGT, per germline. The DNA of the CDR3 is TGTGCCAGCAATCGCCGGGTGGGTGTCTATGGCTACACCTTC. Its translation: CASNRRVGVYGYTF.

The table lists this clonotype with many counts. CDR3 sequence reads: CASSSRRNNQPQHF. The CDR3 DNA is TGTGCCAGCAGTTCGAGACGGAACAATCAGCCCCAGCATTTT. This rearrangement joins TRBV6-1 to TRBJ1-5, with unresolved D. Germline V gene data show CDR1 as MNHNS and CDR2 as SASEGT. This CDR3 has 14 residues. The V and J ends lost 5 bases and 3 bases respectively, with 11 bases between them.

The chain employs TRBV5-1 and TRBJ2-1, with 11 nucleotides matching TRBD2. Germline CDR1 reads SGHRS; CDR2 reads YFSETQ. CDR3 length: 14 residues. J lost 3 bases, V lost 8 bases, and 4 bases had no gene match. CDR3 residues: CASRTSGHYNEQFF. The CDR3 DNA reads TGCGCCAGTAGGACTAGCGGGCACTACAATGAGCAGTTCTTC.

This clonotype was seen a handful of times. A single base separates this from a much larger clone, so it may be a read error. The V call is TRBV28, the J call TRBJ1-1; 8 nucleotides match TRBD1. The CDR3 runs to 15 residues. CDR1 is MDHEN and CDR2 is SYDVKM in the germline V gene. J was trimmed by 3 bases and V by 2 bases; bases with no gene match: 5. In DNA form, the CDR3 reads TGTGCCAGCAGTTTACAGACAGGGGTGTACACTGAAGCTTTCTTT. This sequence encodes CASSLQTGVYTEAFF.

This clonotype was recorded at least ten times. CDR3 loop: CASSWTGGDGYTF. In DNA, the CDR3 is TGTGCCAGCAGCTGGACAGGGGGCGATGGCTACACCTTC. This chain links TRBV12-3 or TRBV12-4 with TRBJ1-2; TRBD1 matches at 11 bases. Unmatched junction bases numbered 3, after V lost 6 bases and J lost 6 bases. The CDR3 has 13 residues.

The gene calls are TRBV2 and TRBJ2-2, with TRBD1 identical over 8 bases. Trimming removed 2 bases from V and 8 bases from J; junction bases left unmatched: 1. The CDR3 extends over 13 amino acids. CDR1 is SNHLY and CDR2 is FYNNEI in the germline V gene. The CDR3 nucleotides read TGTGCCAGCAGTGAATACAGGGGGGGGGAGCTGTTTTTT. It is translated as CASSEYRGGELFF. The full variable domain, rest sourced from reference TRBV2 and TRBJ2-2, is EPEVTQTPSHQVTQMGQEVILRCVPISNHLYFYWYRQILGQKVEFLVSFYNNEISEKSEIFDDQFSVERPDGSNFTLKIRSTKLEDSAMYFCASSEYRGGELFFGEGSRLTVL.

The genes are TRBV20-1 and TRBJ1-5, with D uncertain. V lost 1 base to trimming and J lost 1 base, with 5 bases between them. CDR3 length: 13 residues. Germline V lookup: CDR1 DFQATT, CDR2 SNEGSKA (reference sequence). The CDR3: CSARGQSNQPQHF. CDR3 DNA: TGCAGTGCTAGAGGTCAGAGCAATCAGCCCCAGCATTTT.

This clonotype was detected many times. J is TRBJ1-1 and V is TRBV28; 7 nucleotides match TRBD1. Unmatched junction bases numbered 9, after V lost 5 bases and J lost 3 bases. This CDR3 region has 15 residues. Germline V gives CDR1 MDHEN, CDR2 SYDVKM. The CDR3 region has the DNA TGTGCCAGCAGTCCAACCTACAGGGGTTACACTGAAGCTTTCTTT. Amino acids: CASSPTYRGYTEAFF.

V and J are TRBV12-3 or TRBV12-4 and TRBJ2-4, with 9 bases that match TRBD1. J was trimmed by 0 bases and V by 6 bases; bases with no gene match: 6. There are 16 residues in the CDR3. For the CDR3, the DNA is TGTGCCAGCAGCACCCGACAGGGGGGAGCCAAAAACATTCAGTACTTC. Protein product: CASSTRQGGAKNIQYF.

This chain links TRBV9 with TRBJ2-3, with D maybe TRBD2 (6 bases). Trimming took off 0 bases at V and 1 base at J, with 12 bases between the two ends. In germline, CDR1 is SGDLS, CDR2 YYNGEE. The CDR3 length is 16 residues. The CDR3 DNA is TGTGCCAGCAGCGTAGCTTTTAGGGAGGGCACAGATACGCAGTATTTT. Protein product: CASSVAFREGTDTQYF.

This clonotype appeared a few times. This chain joins TRBV20-1 and TRBJ1-1, with 10 nucleotides matching TRBD1. Germline V gene sequence: CDR1 DFQATT, CDR2 SNEGSKA (reference sequence). The trim removed 0 bases at V and 0 bases at J, leaving 4 bases unmatched. The CDR3 has 16 residues. CDR3 sequence (DNA): TGCAGTGCTAGAGACTCCGGGACAGGGGTGAACACTGAAGCTTTCTTT. Encoded protein: CSARDSGTGVNTEAFF.